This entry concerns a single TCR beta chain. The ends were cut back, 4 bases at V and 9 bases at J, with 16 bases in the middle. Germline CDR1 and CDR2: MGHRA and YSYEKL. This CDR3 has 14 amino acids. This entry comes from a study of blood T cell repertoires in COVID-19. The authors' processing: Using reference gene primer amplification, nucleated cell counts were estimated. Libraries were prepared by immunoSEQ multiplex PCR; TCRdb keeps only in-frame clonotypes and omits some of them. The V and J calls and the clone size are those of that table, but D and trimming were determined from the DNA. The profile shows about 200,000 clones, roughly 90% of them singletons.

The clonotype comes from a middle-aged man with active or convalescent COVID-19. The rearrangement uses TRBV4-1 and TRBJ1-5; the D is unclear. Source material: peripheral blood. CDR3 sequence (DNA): TGCGCCAGCAGCCCAAGCGGCGGTATGAGGCCCCAGCATTTT. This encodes CASSPSGGMRPQHF.